What follows is one TCR beta chain and its context. Losses at the gene ends were 7 bases for V and 3 bases for J; bases not matched to a gene: 9. Per germline, CDR1 MNHEY and CDR2 SVGAGI. The CDR3 spans 15 residues. TCRdb keeps only in-frame clones here, not all; method: immunoSEQ multiplex PCR. The repertoire consists of about 61,000 clones, with around 90% occurring once and the leading ten covering almost 6%. The data were obtained in a study of control samples from healthy donors and cancer patients. J is TRBJ2-7 and V is TRBV6-5, with 10 nucleotides matching TRBD1. This receptor was taken from a man in his fifties or sixties with colorectal cancer. Sample: PBMCs. The CDR3 DNA sequence: TGTGCCAGCACTACCAAGACAGGGGGCATCTACGAGCAGTACTTC. It translates to CASTTKTGGIYEQYF.